One and the same sample provided the 26 T cell receptor beta chains below, sequenced in a study of shared clonotypes between healthy human individuals. This table comes from immunoSEQ multiplex PCR, and its TCRdb copy is limited to in-frame clones, with some not included. There are more than 200,000 clones in the sample; approximately 65% occur only once, and around 10% lies in the top ten. Sequencing input: memory CD4+ T cells sorted from blood. Subset reported: CD45RA-negative fraction. The receptors were sampled from a young man in good health.

V usage is TRBV2 and J usage is TRBJ2-4; 12 bases are a match to TRBD2. The trim removed 4 bases at V and 3 bases at J, leaving 4 bases unmatched. Germline CDR1 and CDR2: SNHLY and FYNNEI. CDR3 length: 16 residues. The CDR3 nucleotides are TGTGCCAGCAGTGGGACTAGCGGGAAGGTCAAAAACATTCAGTACTTC. As protein: CASSGTSGKVKNIQYF.

This clone was seen more than once but under ten times. The chain is built from TRBV18 and TRBJ2-7; possible D gene TRBD1, 6 bases. Trimming stripped 6 bases from V and 0 bases from J, with 12 bases between. The CDR3 spans 14 residues. Germline-derived CDR1 and CDR2 are KGHSH and LQKENI. The CDR3 reads CASSLDRSSYEQYF. The DNA of the CDR3 is TGTGCCAGCTCGCTCGACAGGAGCTCCTACGAGCAGTACTTC.

V and J are TRBV6-1 and TRBJ2-3; no clear D. V was cut by 2 bases and J by 0 bases, with 12 bases left in between. Germline CDR1 and CDR2: MNHNS and SASEGT. The CDR3 sequence is 16 residues long. CDR3 coding DNA: TGTGCCAGCAGTGAAAAGTTGGCGGTCAGCACAGATACGCAGTATTTT. Translated: CASSEKLAVSTDTQYF.

This clone was seen only once. The chain is built from TRBV7-6 and TRBJ1-3; no clear D gene. This CDR3 contains 15 residues. Germline loops: CDR1 SGHVS, CDR2 FNYEAQ. The ends were cut back, 3 bases at V and 0 bases at J, with 9 bases in the middle. The CDR3 spells CASSFGRNSGNTIYF. For the CDR3, the DNA is TGTGCCAGCAGCTTTGGACGGAACTCTGGAAACACCATATATTTT.

The gene calls are TRBV11-2 and TRBJ2-1; 12 positions match TRBD2. The CDR3 length is 17 residues. Germline V lookup: CDR1 SGHAT, CDR2 FQNNGV. Trimming at V came to 5 bases and at J to 5 bases, leaving 10 bases not matched to a gene. CDR3 sequence (DNA): TGTGCCAGCAGCCCGAAAGAGACTAGCGGGAGAGACAATGAGCAGTTCTTC. Its translation: CASSPKETSGRDNEQFF.

The table lists this clone with a few counts. This sequence joins TRBV5-1 and TRBJ2-1; D is perhaps TRBD2 (6 bases). The CDR3 totals 13 residues. CDR1 is SGHRS and CDR2 is YFSETQ in the germline V gene. The germline V and J ends were trimmed by 2 bases and 10 bases, with 13 bases remaining between them. CDR3 DNA: TGCGCCAGCAGCTTAAACTTAGCGGAGGAGCAGTTCTTC. Its translation: CASSLNLAEEQFF.

This clone was counted only a few times. The chain combines TRBV11-2 with TRBJ2-7, with TRBD2 identical over 11 bases. With 4 bases clipped from V and 4 bases from J, the junction kept 6 bases outside the gene matches. The germline V gene encodes CDR1 SGHAT and CDR2 FQNNGV. The CDR3 consists of 15 residues. The CDR3 DNA follows: TGTGCCAGCAGCTCTGTTACTAGCGGGAGTTACGAGCAGTACTTC. It yields the protein CASSSVTSGSYEQYF.

This clone came up once. This sequence joins TRBV13 and TRBJ2-7; D might be TRBD2 (6 bases). Between the trimmed V and J ends, which lost 0 bases and 7 bases, there was a span of 16 bases. This CDR3 region has 15 residues. Germline V gene lookup returns CDR1 PRHDT and CDR2 FYEKMQ (reference sequence). CDR3 sequence: CASSLGGSYPGEQYF. For the CDR3, the DNA is TGTGCCAGCAGCTTAGGCGGGAGTTACCCGGGGGAGCAGTACTTC.

The CDR3 reads CASSITGGRLNTEAFF. DNA for the CDR3: TGTGCCAGTAGTATAACAGGGGGCCGGTTGAACACTGAAGCTTTCTTT. The chain has TRBV19 and TRBJ1-1; TRBD1 aligns across 9 bases. CDR1 is LNHDA, CDR2 SQIVND, per germline (reference sequence). V lost 2 bases, J lost 0 bases, and 4 bases stayed unmatched. The CDR3 consists of 16 residues.

In nucleotides, the CDR3 is TGTGCCACCCTGTCAGAACAAAACTATGGCTACACCTTC. This encodes CATLSEQNYGYTF. V is TRBV6-1 and J is TRBJ1-2; D ambiguous. This CDR3 has 13 residues. V was clipped by 10 bases and J by 2 bases, with 14 bases between them. CDR1 and CDR2 from the germline V gene are MNHNS and SASEGT.

V and J are TRBV5-4 and TRBJ2-5; D might be TRBD1 or TRBD2, each matching 5 bases. There are 13 residues in the CDR3. The V end was cut by 2 bases, the J end by 4 bases, with 9 bases between. The V gene's germline CDR1 is SGHNT and CDR2 YYREEE (reference sequence). Here the CDR3 reads CASSFGAAETQYF. The CDR3 nucleotides are TGTGCCAGCAGCTTCGGGGCGGCAGAGACCCAGTACTTC.

The chain employs TRBV25-1 and TRBJ2-7; perhaps TRBD1 as D (6 bases). Germline V lookup: CDR1 MGHDK, CDR2 SYGVNS. Trimming left V 5 bases short and J 6 bases short, with 14 bases between. CDR3 length: 13 amino acids. This chain's CDR3 is CASSPLTGPEQYF. DNA of the CDR3: TGTGCCAGCAGTCCACTTACAGGGCCCGAGCAGTACTTC.

The count of this clone is one. The chain links TRBV5-5 to TRBJ1-2; no firm D call. Germline V gene sequence: CDR1 SGHKS, CDR2 YYEKEE (reference sequence). The V and J ends lost 4 bases and 0 bases respectively, with 16 bases between them. The CDR3 contains 16 residues. CDR3 protein: CASSPGGRDTNYGYTF. Written as DNA, the CDR3 is TGTGCCAGCAGCCCGGGAGGCAGAGATACTAACTATGGCTACACCTTC.

CDR3 amino acids: CASTDTRTGRAQHF. DNA for the CDR3: TGTGCCAGCACTGACACCAGGACTGGGAGGGCCCAGCATTTT. The chain couples TRBV2 to TRBJ1-5; D gene unclear. Germline V gives CDR1 SNHLY, CDR2 FYNNEI. V was clipped by 7 bases and J by 11 bases, with 21 bases between them. The CDR3 has 14 residues.

The V call is TRBV10-3, the J call TRBJ1-4; D is ambiguous. The CDR3 length is 13 residues. Germline loops: CDR1 ENHRY, CDR2 SYGVKD. V was cut by 11 bases and J by 0 bases, with 10 bases left in between. The CDR3 DNA reads TGTGCCTCCAACAGAGCAACTAATGAAAAACTGTTTTTT. Protein product: CASNRATNEKLFF.

This clone was recorded at least ten times. This sequence joins TRBV10-3 and TRBJ1-5; D is unclear. With 10 bases removed from V and 6 bases from J, the gap between germline ends came to 16 bases. The CDR3 is 13 residues long. CDR1 and CDR2 (germline): ENHRY, SYGVKD. The DNA of the CDR3 is TGTGCCAGCGCCATCAGTGAGAGTCAGCCCCAGCATTTT. Amino acids: CASAISESQPQHF.

V and J are TRBV27 and TRBJ2-4; 7 bases map to TRBD1. Germline CDR1 reads MNHEY; CDR2 reads SMNVEV (reference sequence). The CDR3 spans 13 residues. Trimming at V came to 6 bases and at J to 7 bases, leaving 6 bases not matched to a gene. The DNA for the CDR3 is TGTGCCAGCAGCGACAGGGTTCTGAACATTCAGTACTTC. Translated: CASSDRVLNIQYF.

The rearrangement uses TRBV2 and TRBJ2-2; possibly TRBD1 for D (6 bases). CDR1 is SNHLY, CDR2 FYNNEI, per germline. The V and J ends lost 3 bases and 6 bases respectively, with 11 bases between them. This CDR3 comprises 14 residues. The CDR3 protein is CASSEVQGSGELFF. CDR3 nucleotides: TGTGCCAGCAGTGAGGTCCAGGGGTCCGGGGAGCTGTTTTTT. The full variable domain, rest sourced from reference TRBV2 and TRBJ2-2, is EPEVTQTPSHQVTQMGQEVILRCVPISNHLYFYWYRQILGQKVEFLVSFYNNEISEKSEIFDDQFSVERPDGSNFTLKIRSTKLEDSAMYFCASSEVQGSGELFFGEGSRLTVL.

V gene TRBV6-5 combines with J gene TRBJ1-5; unclear D gene. V was pared by 6 bases and J by 0 bases, with 12 bases between. This CDR3 has 15 amino acids. Germline V gene data show CDR1 as MNHEY and CDR2 as SVGAGI. The CDR3 region has the DNA TGTGCCAGCAGACTCAGAGAATATAGCAATCAGCCCCAGCATTTT. This gives the protein CASRLREYSNQPQHF.

This chain links TRBV4-3 with TRBJ2-7; 8 bases agree with TRBD2. J gave up 2 bases and V 0 bases, and 18 bases lay outside the gene matches. Germline V gene lookup returns CDR1 LGHNA and CDR2 YSLEER. The CDR3 length is 20 residues. CDR3 amino acids: CASSQEYTRPLAGLTYEQYF. In DNA form, the CDR3 reads TGCGCCAGCAGCCAAGAATATACTAGACCGCTAGCGGGTCTTACCTACGAGCAGTACTTC.

The rearrangement links TRBV18 to TRBJ2-1; a possible D gene is TRBD2 (6 bases). Trimming removed 2 bases from V and 8 bases from J, with 16 bases in between. The CDR3 length is 15 residues. Per the germline V gene, CDR1 is KGHSH and CDR2 is LQKENI. The CDR3: CASSPSWGGRDEQFF. Written as DNA, the CDR3 is TGTGCCAGCTCACCATCATGGGGAGGTCGGGATGAGCAGTTCTTC.

The genes are TRBV9 and TRBJ2-3; unclear D gene. Trimming removed 4 bases at V and 1 base at J, with 16 bases between. Germline loops: CDR1 SGDLS, CDR2 YYNGEE. This CDR3 region has 16 residues. DNA of the CDR3: TGTGCCAGCAGCCCCTGGTCGACTCGTGGCACAGATACGCAGTATTTT. This encodes CASSPWSTRGTDTQYF. Complete variable domain (other parts from reference TRBV9 and TRBJ2-3): DSGVTQTPKHLITATGQRVTLRCSPRSGDLSVYWYQQSLDQGLQFLIQYYNGEERAKGNILERFSAQQFPDLHSELNLSSLELGDSALYFCASSPWSTRGTDTQYFGPGTRLTVL.

The V and J genes are TRBV7-2 and TRBJ2-1, with 7 nucleotides matching TRBD2. Germline V gene data show CDR1 as SGHTA and CDR2 as FQGNSA. This CDR3 contains 15 residues. Germline trimming cut 1 base from V and 6 bases from J; bases unmatched to any gene: 6. The CDR3 DNA follows: TGTGCCAGCAGCTTAGGGACTAGTAGGTCCAATGAGCAGTTCTTC. The encoded protein is CASSLGTSRSNEQFF.

The gene calls are TRBV4-3 and TRBJ1-2; the match to TRBD1 covers 7 bases. The CDR3 spans 14 residues. CDR1 LGHNA and CDR2 YSLEER come from the germline V gene. Trimming removed 0 bases from V and 7 bases from J; junction bases left unmatched: 5. In DNA, the CDR3 is TGCGCCAGCAGCCAAGAGCTCGACAGGGCTGGCTACACCTTC. Translating gives CASSQELDRAGYTF.

This rearrangement joins TRBV27 to TRBJ1-5; D not resolved. V was clipped by 6 bases and J by 5 bases, with 14 bases between them. The germline CDR1 and CDR2 sequences are MNHEY and SMNVEV (reference sequence). The CDR3 is 14 amino acids. The CDR3 nucleotides read TGTGCCAGCAGCAACACCCTTGGACATCAGCCCCAGCATTTT. This codes for CASSNTLGHQPQHF.

This clone was found once. The chain carries TRBV19 and TRBJ1-5; 7 bases are shared with TRBD1. This CDR3 spans 16 amino acids. The germline gives CDR1 LNHDA, CDR2 SQIVND (reference sequence). J was trimmed by 0 bases and V by 5 bases; bases with no gene match: 7. CDR3 sequence reads: CASSVRTGYSNQPQHF. The CDR3, as DNA: TGTGCCAGTAGTGTACGGACAGGATATAGCAATCAGCCCCAGCATTTT.